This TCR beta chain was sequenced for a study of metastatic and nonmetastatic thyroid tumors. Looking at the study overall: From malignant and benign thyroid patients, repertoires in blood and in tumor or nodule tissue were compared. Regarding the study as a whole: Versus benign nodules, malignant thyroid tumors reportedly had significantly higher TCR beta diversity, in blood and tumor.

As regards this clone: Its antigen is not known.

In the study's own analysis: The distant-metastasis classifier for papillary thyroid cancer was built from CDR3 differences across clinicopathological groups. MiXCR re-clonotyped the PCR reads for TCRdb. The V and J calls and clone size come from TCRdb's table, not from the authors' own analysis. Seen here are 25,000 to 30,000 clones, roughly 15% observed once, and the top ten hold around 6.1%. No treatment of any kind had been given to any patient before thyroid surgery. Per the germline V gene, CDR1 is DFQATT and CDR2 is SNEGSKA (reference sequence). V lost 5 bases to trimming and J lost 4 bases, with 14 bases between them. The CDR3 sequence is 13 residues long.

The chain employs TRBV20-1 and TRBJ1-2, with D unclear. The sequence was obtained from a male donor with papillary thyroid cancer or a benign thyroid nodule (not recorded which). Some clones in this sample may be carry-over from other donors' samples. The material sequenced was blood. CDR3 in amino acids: CSAPSTAAYGYTF. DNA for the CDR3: TGCAGTGCTCCGTCGACGGCGGCCTATGGCTACACCTTC.